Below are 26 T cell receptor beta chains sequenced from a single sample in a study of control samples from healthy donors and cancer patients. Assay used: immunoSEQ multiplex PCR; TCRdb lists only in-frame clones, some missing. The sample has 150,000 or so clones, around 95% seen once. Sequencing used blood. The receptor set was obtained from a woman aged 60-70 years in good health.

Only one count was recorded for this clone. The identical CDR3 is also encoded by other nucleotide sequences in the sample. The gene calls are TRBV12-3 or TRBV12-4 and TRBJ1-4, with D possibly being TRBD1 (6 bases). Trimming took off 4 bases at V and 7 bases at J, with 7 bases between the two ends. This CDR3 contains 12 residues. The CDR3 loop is CASSSQGEKLFF. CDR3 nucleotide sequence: TGTGCCAGCAGTTCACAGGGTGAAAAACTGTTTTTT.

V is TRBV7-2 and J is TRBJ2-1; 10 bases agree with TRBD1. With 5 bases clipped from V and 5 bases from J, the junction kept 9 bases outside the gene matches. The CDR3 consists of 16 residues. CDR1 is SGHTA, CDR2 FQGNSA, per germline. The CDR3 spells CASSPRTGTGDNEQFF. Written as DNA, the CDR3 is TGTGCCAGCAGCCCAAGGACCGGGACAGGGGACAATGAGCAGTTCTTC.

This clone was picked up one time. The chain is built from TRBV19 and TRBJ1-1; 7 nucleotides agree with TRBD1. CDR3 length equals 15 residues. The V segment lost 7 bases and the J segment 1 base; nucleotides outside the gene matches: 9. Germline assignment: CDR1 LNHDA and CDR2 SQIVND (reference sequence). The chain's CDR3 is CASTTGTGANTEAFF. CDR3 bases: TGTGCCAGTACGACAGGGACTGGCGCGAACACTGAAGCTTTCTTT.

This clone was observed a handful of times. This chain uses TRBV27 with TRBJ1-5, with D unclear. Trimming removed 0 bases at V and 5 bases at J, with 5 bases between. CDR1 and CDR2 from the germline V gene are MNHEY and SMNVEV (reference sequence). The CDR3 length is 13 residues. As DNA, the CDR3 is TGTGCCAGCAGTTTATCGTTCGATCAGCCCCAGCATTTT. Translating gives CASSLSFDQPQHF.

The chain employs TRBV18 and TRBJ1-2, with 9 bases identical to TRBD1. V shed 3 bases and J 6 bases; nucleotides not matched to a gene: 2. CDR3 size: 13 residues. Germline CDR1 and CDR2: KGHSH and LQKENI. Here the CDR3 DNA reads TGTGCCAGCTCACCCGGGACAGGGCATGGCTACACCTTC. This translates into CASSPGTGHGYTF.

CDR3 nucleotides: TGTGCCAGCAGCCCACGGACAGGAAGCACAGATACGCAGTATTTT. It codes for CASSPRTGSTDTQYF. V is TRBV7-2 and J is TRBJ2-3, with 7 nucleotides matching TRBD1. Unmatched junction bases numbered 5, after V lost 5 bases and J lost 0 bases. The CDR3 covers 15 residues. Per the germline V gene, CDR1 is SGHTA and CDR2 is FQGNSA.

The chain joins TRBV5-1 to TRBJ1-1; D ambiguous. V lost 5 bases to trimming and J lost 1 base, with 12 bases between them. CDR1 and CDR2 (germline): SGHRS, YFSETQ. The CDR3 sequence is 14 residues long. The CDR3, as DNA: TGCGCCAGCAGTTACGAAGGTCGGAACACTGAAGCTTTCTTT. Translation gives CASSYEGRNTEAFF.

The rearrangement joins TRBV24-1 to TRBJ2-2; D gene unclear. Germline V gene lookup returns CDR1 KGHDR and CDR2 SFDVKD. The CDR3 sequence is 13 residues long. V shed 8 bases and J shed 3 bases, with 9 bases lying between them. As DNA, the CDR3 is TGTGCCACCACAGACGCAGACACCGGGGAGCTGTTTTTT. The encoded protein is CATTDADTGELFF.

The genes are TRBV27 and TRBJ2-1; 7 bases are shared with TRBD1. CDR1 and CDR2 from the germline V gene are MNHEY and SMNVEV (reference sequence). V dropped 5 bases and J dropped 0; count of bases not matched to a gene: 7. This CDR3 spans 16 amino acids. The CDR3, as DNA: TGTGCCAGCAGTCTCCGGACAGGCAGCTCCTACAATGAGCAGTTCTTC. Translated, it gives CASSLRTGSSYNEQFF.

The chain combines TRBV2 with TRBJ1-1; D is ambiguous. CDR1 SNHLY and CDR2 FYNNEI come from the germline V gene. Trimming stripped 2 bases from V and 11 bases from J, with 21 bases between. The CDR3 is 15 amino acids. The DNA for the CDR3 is TGTGCCAGCAGTGAACAACGGTGGAGGGAGGGTGCGGCTTTCTTT. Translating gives CASSEQRWREGAAFF.

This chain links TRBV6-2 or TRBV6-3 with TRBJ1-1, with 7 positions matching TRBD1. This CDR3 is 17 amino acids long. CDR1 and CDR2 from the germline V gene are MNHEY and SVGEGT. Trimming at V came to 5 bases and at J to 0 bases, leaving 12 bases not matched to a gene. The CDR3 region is CASSPLRRDSMNTEAFF. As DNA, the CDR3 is TGTGCCAGCAGTCCACTTCGCCGGGACAGTATGAACACTGAAGCTTTCTTT.

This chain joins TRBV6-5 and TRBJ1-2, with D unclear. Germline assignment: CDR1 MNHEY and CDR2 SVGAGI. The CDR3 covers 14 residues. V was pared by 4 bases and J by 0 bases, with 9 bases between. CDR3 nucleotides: TGTGCCAGCAGTTCCCTTTCAGCTAACTATGGCTACACCTTC. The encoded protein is CASSSLSANYGYTF.

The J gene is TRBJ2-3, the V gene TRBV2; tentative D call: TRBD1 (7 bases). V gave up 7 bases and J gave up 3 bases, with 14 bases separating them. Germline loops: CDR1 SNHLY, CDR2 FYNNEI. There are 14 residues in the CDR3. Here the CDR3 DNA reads TGTGCCAGCAACGGAGGGGGCGGGACAGATACGCAGTATTTT. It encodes CASNGGGGTDTQYF.

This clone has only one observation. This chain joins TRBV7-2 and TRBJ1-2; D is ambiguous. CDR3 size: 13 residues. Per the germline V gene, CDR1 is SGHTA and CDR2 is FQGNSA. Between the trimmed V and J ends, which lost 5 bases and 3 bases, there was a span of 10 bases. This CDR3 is CASSPTSDYGYTF. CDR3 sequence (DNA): TGTGCCAGCAGCCCGACCAGCGACTATGGCTACACCTTC.

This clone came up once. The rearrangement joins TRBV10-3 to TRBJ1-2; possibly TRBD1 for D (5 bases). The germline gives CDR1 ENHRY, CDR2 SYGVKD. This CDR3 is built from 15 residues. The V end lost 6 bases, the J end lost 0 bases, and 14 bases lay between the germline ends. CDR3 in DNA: TGTGCCATCAGATTTACCGGGACCACTAACTATGGCTACACCTTC. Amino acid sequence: CAIRFTGTTNYGYTF.

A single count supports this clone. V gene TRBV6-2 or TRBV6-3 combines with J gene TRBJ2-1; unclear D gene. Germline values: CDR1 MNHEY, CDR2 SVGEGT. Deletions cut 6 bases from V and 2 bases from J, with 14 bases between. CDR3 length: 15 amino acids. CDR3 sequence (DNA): TGTGCCAGCAGCCCGGTTCGGACGGCCTACAATGAGCAGTTCTTC. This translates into CASSPVRTAYNEQFF.

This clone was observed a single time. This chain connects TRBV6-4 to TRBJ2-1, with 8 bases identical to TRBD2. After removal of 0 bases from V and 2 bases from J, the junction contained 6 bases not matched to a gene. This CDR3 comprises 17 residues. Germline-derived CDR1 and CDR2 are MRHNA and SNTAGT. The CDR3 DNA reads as TGTGCCAGCAGTGACTCGACTCGGGGGGGGACCTACAATGAGCAGTTCTTC. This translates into CASSDSTRGGTYNEQFF.

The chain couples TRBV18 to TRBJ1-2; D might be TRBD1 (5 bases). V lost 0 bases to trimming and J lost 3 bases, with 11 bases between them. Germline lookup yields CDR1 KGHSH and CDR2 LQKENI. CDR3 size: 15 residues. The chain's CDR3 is CASSPPWGADYGYTF. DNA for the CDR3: TGTGCCAGCTCACCACCGTGGGGCGCAGACTATGGCTACACCTTC.

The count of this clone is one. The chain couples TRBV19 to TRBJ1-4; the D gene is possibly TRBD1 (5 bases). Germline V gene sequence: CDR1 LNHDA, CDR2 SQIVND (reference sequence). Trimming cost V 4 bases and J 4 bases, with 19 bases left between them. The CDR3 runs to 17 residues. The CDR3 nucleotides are TGTGCCAGTAGTAATCCCGGGGCAGGTGACTATAATGAAAAACTGTTTTTT. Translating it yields CASSNPGAGDYNEKLFF.

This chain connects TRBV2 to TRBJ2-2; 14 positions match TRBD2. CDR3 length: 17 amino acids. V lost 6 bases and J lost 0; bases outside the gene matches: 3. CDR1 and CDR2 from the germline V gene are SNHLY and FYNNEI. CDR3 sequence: CASSWTSGGPNTGELFF. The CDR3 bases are TGTGCCAGCAGCTGGACTAGCGGGGGGCCGAACACCGGGGAGCTGTTTTTT. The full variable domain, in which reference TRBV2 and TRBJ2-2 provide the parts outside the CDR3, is EPEVTQTPSHQVTQMGQEVILRCVPISNHLYFYWYRQILGQKVEFLVSFYNNEISEKSEIFDDQFSVERPDGSNFTLKIRSTKLEDSAMYFCASSWTSGGPNTGELFFGEGSRLTVL.

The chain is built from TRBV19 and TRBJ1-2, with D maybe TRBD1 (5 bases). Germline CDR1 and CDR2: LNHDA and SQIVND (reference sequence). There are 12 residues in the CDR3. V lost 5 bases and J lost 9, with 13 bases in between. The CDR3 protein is CASSAGQGSYTF. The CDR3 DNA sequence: TGTGCCAGTAGTGCCGGGCAGGGAAGCTACACCTTC.

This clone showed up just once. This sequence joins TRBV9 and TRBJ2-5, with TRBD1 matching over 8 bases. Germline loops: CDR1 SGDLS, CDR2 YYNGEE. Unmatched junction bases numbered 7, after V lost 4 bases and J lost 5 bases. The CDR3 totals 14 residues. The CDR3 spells CASSYGQGLETQYF. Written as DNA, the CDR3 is TGTGCCAGCAGCTATGGACAGGGCTTGGAGACCCAGTACTTC.

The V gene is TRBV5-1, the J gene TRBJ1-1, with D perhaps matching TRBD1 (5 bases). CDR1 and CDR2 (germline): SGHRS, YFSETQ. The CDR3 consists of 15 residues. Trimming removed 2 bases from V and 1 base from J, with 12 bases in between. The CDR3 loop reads CASSFLQGGNTEAFF. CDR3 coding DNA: TGCGCCAGCAGCTTCCTGCAGGGAGGGAACACTGAAGCTTTCTTT. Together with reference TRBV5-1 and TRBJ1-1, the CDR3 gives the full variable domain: KAGVTQTPRYLIKTRGQQVTLSCSPISGHRSVSWYQQTPGQGLQFLFEYFSETQRNKGNFPGRFSGRQFSNSRSEMNVSTLELGDSALYLCASSFLQGGNTEAFFGQGTRLTVV.

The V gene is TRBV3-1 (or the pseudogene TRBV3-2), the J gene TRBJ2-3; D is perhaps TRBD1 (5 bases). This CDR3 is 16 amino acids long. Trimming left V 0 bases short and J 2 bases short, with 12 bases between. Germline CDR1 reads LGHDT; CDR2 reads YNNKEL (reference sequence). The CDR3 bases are TGTGCCAGCAGCCAAGATTGGGTAGGGGCCACAGATACGCAGTATTTT. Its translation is CASSQDWVGATDTQYF.

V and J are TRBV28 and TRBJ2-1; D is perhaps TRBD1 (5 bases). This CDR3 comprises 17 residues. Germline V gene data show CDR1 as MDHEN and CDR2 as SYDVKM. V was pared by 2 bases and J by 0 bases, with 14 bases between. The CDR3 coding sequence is TGTGCCAGCAGTTTAATCCGACAGATTAGCTCCTACAATGAGCAGTTCTTC. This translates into CASSLIRQISSYNEQFF.

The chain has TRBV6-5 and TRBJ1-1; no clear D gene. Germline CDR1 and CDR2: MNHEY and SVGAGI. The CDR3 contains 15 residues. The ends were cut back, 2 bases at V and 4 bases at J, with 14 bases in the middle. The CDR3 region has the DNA TGTGCCAGCAGTTACGAGGGTCGGGGTGCCACTGAAGCTTTCTTT. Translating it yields CASSYEGRGATEAFF.